Following are 28 T cell receptor beta chains from one sample sequenced in a study of blood T cell repertoires in COVID-19. Only in-frame clones appear in the TCRdb table, and some are missing; sequencing was by immunoSEQ multiplex PCR. The sample carries around 300,000 clones, 88% recorded once. The sample taken for sequencing was PBMCs or T cells enriched from blood (not recorded which). The receptors stem from an older woman in a cohort exposed to, infected with or recovered from COVID-19 (not recorded which).

The CDR3 region has the DNA TGTGCCTGGGGGACTCCTAAGGGGTACTCTGGAAACACCATATATTTT. Protein: CAWGTPKGYSGNTIYF. This rearrangement joins TRBV30 to TRBJ1-3, with TRBD1 as a possible D gene (5 bases). This CDR3 contains 16 residues. Germline CDR1 and CDR2: GTSNPN and SVGIG (reference sequence). Trimming shortened V by 5 bases and J by 0 bases, and 17 bases separated the two germline ends.

The gene calls are TRBV7-3 and TRBJ2-5, with 7 positions matching TRBD1. The length of the CDR3 is 15 residues. V gave up 3 bases and J gave up 4 bases; unmatched junction bases: 8. Germline V gives CDR1 SGHTA, CDR2 FQGTGA. CDR3 nucleotide sequence: TGTGCCAGCAGCTTCTACAGGGGAAGGGGAGAGACCCAGTACTTC. Amino acid sequence: CASSFYRGRGETQYF.

Comments on this clone: This may be a read error: a much more frequent sequence differs by one nucleotide. Other DNA sequences in this specimen translate into the identical CDR3. The chain links TRBV6-5 to TRBJ2-7; 7 bases match TRBD1. CDR3 length equals 12 residues. V shed 5 bases and J 3 bases; nucleotides not matched to a gene: 1. Looked up from germline, CDR1 is MNHEY and CDR2 is SVGAGI. CDR3 amino acids: CASSRQGYEQYF. The CDR3 DNA sequence: TGTGCCAGCAGTCGACAGGGCTACGAGCAGTACTTC.

This chain uses TRBV5-4 with TRBJ2-1; 8 positions match TRBD2. There are 15 residues in the CDR3. The germline CDR1 and CDR2 sequences are SGHNT and YYREEE (reference sequence). After removal of 0 bases from V and 2 bases from J, the junction contained 1 base not matched to a gene. CDR3 DNA: TGTGCCAGCAGCTTGGAGGGACTAGCCTACAATGAGCAGTTCTTC. This sequence encodes CASSLEGLAYNEQFF. Using reference TRBV5-4 and TRBJ2-1 for the parts outside the CDR3, the full variable domain is ETGVTQSPTHLIKTRGQQVTLRCSSQSGHNTVSWYQQALGQGPQFIFQYYREEENGRGNFPPRFSGLQFPNYSSELNVNALELDDSALYLCASSLEGLAYNEQFFGPGTRLTVL.

This chain joins TRBV27 and TRBJ2-1; 13 bases line up with TRBD2. Germline CDR1 reads MNHEY; CDR2 reads SMNVEV (reference sequence). J gave up 7 bases and V 6 bases, and 9 bases lay outside the gene matches. This CDR3 has 16 residues. DNA of the CDR3: TGTGCCAGCAGCTCCGCCCGGACTAGCGGGAGTAATGAGCAGTTCTTC. It codes for CASSSARTSGSNEQFF.

This sequence joins TRBV28 and TRBJ2-5; perhaps TRBD1 as D (5 bases). The CDR3 runs to 16 residues. From germline, CDR1 is MDHEN and CDR2 SYDVKM. The germline V and J ends were trimmed by 2 bases and 4 bases, with 17 bases remaining between them. The CDR3: CASSLRGRRGAETQYF. CDR3 nucleotides: TGTGCCAGCAGTTTAAGGGGCAGAAGGGGCGCAGAGACCCAGTACTTC.

The rearrangement links TRBV3-1 (or the pseudogene TRBV3-2) to TRBJ1-3; D uncertain. V lost 1 base, J lost 0 bases, and 10 bases lay in between. CDR1 is LGHDT, CDR2 YNNKEL, per germline (reference sequence). The CDR3 consists of 16 residues. The CDR3 DNA is TGTGCCAGCAGCCAAGCGGCAGGCGTCTCTGGAAACACCATATATTTT. Protein product: CASSQAAGVSGNTIYF.

The rearrangement uses TRBV11-2 and TRBJ2-7; D call uncertain. CDR1 is SGHAT and CDR2 is FQNNGV in the germline V gene. Trimming took off 5 bases at V and 2 bases at J, with 7 bases between the two ends. The CDR3 is 12 amino acids. CDR3 amino acids: CASSPLTYEQYF. CDR3 DNA sequence: TGTGCCAGCAGCCCCCTTACCTACGAGCAGTACTTC.

This chain links TRBV5-3 with TRBJ2-7, with D perhaps matching TRBD2 (5 bases). TRBV5-3 carries the ORF label, with uncertain function. V lost 6 bases, J lost 0 bases, and 25 bases lay in between. CDR3 length: 18 residues. The CDR3 reads CARMPPAVRETTSYEQYF. The CDR3 bases are TGTGCCAGAATGCCCCCCGCCGTGAGGGAGACCACCTCCTACGAGCAGTACTTC.

In nucleotides, the CDR3 is TGCAGCGTTGAAGACGGGAAGAACACTGAAGCTTTCTTT. The encoded protein is CSVEDGKNTEAFF. The rearrangement uses TRBV29-1 and TRBJ1-1; D ambiguous. Trimming removed 0 bases from V and 1 base from J, with 6 bases in between. Germline loops: CDR1 SQVTM, CDR2 ANQGSEA. This CDR3 has 13 residues.

This clone was seen only once. The chain employs TRBV6-5 and TRBJ1-3; TRBD1 might be the D (5 bases). Trimming cost V 0 bases and J 7 bases, with 7 bases left between them. The CDR3 is 13 amino acids. CDR1 MNHEY and CDR2 SVGAGI come from the germline V gene. The CDR3 is CASSYSEGNTIYF. The CDR3 DNA reads as TGTGCCAGCAGTTACTCGGAGGGGAACACCATATATTTT.

The J gene is TRBJ1-2, the V gene TRBV28; D not resolved. With 5 bases removed from V and 7 bases from J, the gap between germline ends came to 14 bases. Germline loops: CDR1 MDHEN, CDR2 SYDVKM. The CDR3 runs to 13 residues. CDR3 DNA: TGTGCCAGCAGTAACGGACTGGCCTTTGGCTACACCTTC. Residues: CASSNGLAFGYTF.

The chain is built from TRBV24-1 and TRBJ1-4, with TRBD1 matching over 8 bases. Per the germline V gene, CDR1 is KGHDR and CDR2 is SFDVKD. V gave up 3 bases and J gave up 3 bases; unmatched junction bases: 2. The CDR3 totals 15 residues. As DNA, the CDR3 is TGTGCCACCAGTGATACAGGGGGGCCTAATGAAAAACTGTTTTTT. It yields the protein CATSDTGGPNEKLFF.

V usage is TRBV7-9 and J usage is TRBJ1-5; no clear D. The CDR3 has 13 residues. Trimming took 5 bases from V and 1 from J, leaving 6 bases between them. The germline V gene encodes CDR1 SEHNR and CDR2 FQNEAQ (reference sequence). The CDR3 loop is CASSVQSNQPQHF. The CDR3 DNA sequence: TGTGCCAGCAGCGTACAGAGCAATCAGCCCCAGCATTTT.

The chain couples TRBV5-1 to TRBJ2-4; D is perhaps TRBD2 (6 bases). Per the germline V gene, CDR1 is SGHRS and CDR2 is YFSETQ. The CDR3 loop spans 15 amino acids. The V and J ends lost 4 bases and 4 bases respectively, with 15 bases between them. Here the CDR3 DNA reads TGCGCCAGCAGCCCTGGAGGCGGGGAGAAAAACATTCAGTACTTC. It yields the protein CASSPGGGEKNIQYF.

The chain couples TRBV5-1 to TRBJ2-2, with a weak D call TRBD1 (6 bases). The CDR3 has 13 amino acids. The germline CDR1 and CDR2 sequences are SGHRS and YFSETQ. V shed 3 bases and J shed 7 bases, with 10 bases lying between them. In nucleotides, the CDR3 is TGCGCCAGCAGCTCACAGGGAGACGGGGAGCTGTTTTTT. Encoded protein: CASSSQGDGELFF.

The chain carries TRBV6-5 and TRBJ2-4, with D possibly TRBD2 on 5 matching bases. CDR1 MNHEY and CDR2 SVGAGI come from the germline V gene. The V and J ends lost 6 bases and 3 bases respectively, with 15 bases between them. The CDR3 consists of 15 residues. The CDR3 spells CASRDRGAGKNIQYF. The CDR3, as DNA: TGTGCCAGCAGGGACCGGGGTGCAGGCAAAAACATTCAGTACTTC.

The CDR3 is CASSPGTENTEAFF. For the CDR3, the DNA is TGTGCCAGCAGTCCAGGGACAGAGAACACTGAAGCTTTCTTT. V and J are TRBV6-5 and TRBJ1-1; 7 nucleotides align to TRBD1. The junction had 4 bases not matched to a gene; V was cut back by 5 bases and J by 1 base. The CDR3 consists of 14 residues. Germline CDR1 MNHEY, CDR2 SVGAGI.

The chain couples TRBV7-3 to TRBJ2-1, with D possibly being TRBD2 (6 bases). The CDR3 is 15 amino acids. CDR1 and CDR2 from the germline V gene are SGHTA and FQGTGA. Trimming removed 1 base from V and 6 bases from J, with 13 bases in between. The CDR3 reads CASSLMGDSINEQFF. CDR3 nucleotides: TGTGCCAGCAGCTTAATGGGGGACTCGATCAATGAGCAGTTCTTC.

This rearrangement joins TRBV14 to TRBJ1-4; D might be TRBD1 (6 bases). Germline-derived CDR1 and CDR2 are SGHDN and FVKESK. The CDR3 runs 15 residues. V was pared by 4 bases and J by 8 bases, with 17 bases between. The CDR3 spells CASSLNRVLGEKLFF. As DNA, the CDR3 is TGTGCCAGCAGCCTCAACAGGGTGTTAGGGGAAAAACTGTTTTTT.

This sequence joins TRBV27 and TRBJ2-3; the D gene is possibly TRBD2 (6 bases). The CDR3 contains 13 residues. The V end lost 5 bases, the J end lost 6 bases, and 12 bases lay between the germline ends. The germline V gene has CDR1 MNHEY and CDR2 SMNVEV (reference sequence). CDR3 nucleotides: TGTGCCAGCAGTCTAGCGAGGACGGATACGCAGTATTTT. Amino acid sequence: CASSLARTDTQYF.

Here the CDR3 DNA reads TGTGCCAGCAGCTTTCCCCGGACAGACAACACCGGGGAGCTGTTTTTT. Translation gives CASSFPRTDNTGELFF. The chain combines TRBV7-2 with TRBJ2-2; TRBD1 might be the D (6 bases). The V gene lost 3 bases and the J gene lost 2 bases, with 13 bases spanning the gap. The CDR3 runs to 16 residues. The V gene's germline CDR1 is SGHTA and CDR2 FQGNSA.

This clone appeared once. This rearrangement joins TRBV3-1 (or the pseudogene TRBV3-2) to TRBJ2-7, with TRBD1 matching over 7 bases. This CDR3 is 16 amino acids long. The V segment lost 1 base and the J segment 1 base; nucleotides outside the gene matches: 7. Germline values: CDR1 LGHDT, CDR2 YNNKEL (reference sequence). The CDR3 DNA is TGTGCCAGCAGCCAAGCCCCCCGGACAGGATCCTACGAGCAGTACTTC. Translation gives CASSQAPRTGSYEQYF.

This chain connects TRBV4-2 to TRBJ1-2; 7 bases line up with TRBD1. Losses at the gene ends were 0 bases for V and 2 bases for J; bases not matched to a gene: 3. CDR3 length: 15 amino acids. CDR1 is LGHNA and CDR2 is YNFKEQ in the germline V gene. CDR3 sequence: CASSQEETGNYGYTF. For the CDR3, the DNA is TGTGCCAGCAGCCAAGAGGAGACAGGGAACTATGGCTACACCTTC.

V and J are TRBV28 and TRBJ1-6; TRBD1 matches 9 bases. The germline V gene has CDR1 MDHEN and CDR2 SYDVKM. The CDR3 is 15 residues long. V trimming: 4 bases; J trimming: 7 bases; junction bases outside the gene matches: 5. The CDR3 here is CASSSRDRANSPLHF. In DNA form, the CDR3 reads TGTGCCAGCAGTTCTCGGGACAGGGCCAATTCACCCCTCCACTTT.

A few counts support this clone. V gene TRBV28 combines with J gene TRBJ1-2, with 11 positions matching TRBD1. CDR1 is MDHEN, CDR2 SYDVKM, per germline. Trimming at V came to 4 bases and at J to 5 bases, leaving 12 bases not matched to a gene. The CDR3 sequence is 17 residues long. CDR3 amino acids: CASSSADGQGARYGYTF. CDR3 sequence (DNA): TGTGCCAGCAGTTCTGCCGACGGACAGGGGGCGAGGTATGGCTACACCTTC.

This chain connects TRBV14 to TRBJ2-3; 7 nucleotides align to TRBD1. Germline lookup yields CDR1 SGHDN and CDR2 FVKESK. V lost 5 bases, J lost 2 bases, and 10 bases stayed unmatched. The CDR3 covers 16 residues. The CDR3 spells CASSRGTAIHTDTQYF. The CDR3 coding sequence is TGTGCCAGCAGCAGAGGGACAGCCATCCACACAGATACGCAGTATTTT.

The chain employs TRBV5-1 and TRBJ2-5, with 8 bases aligning to TRBD2. V was pared by 1 base and J by 3 bases, with 8 bases of the junction left unmatched. CDR1 is SGHRS and CDR2 is YFSETQ in the germline V gene. The CDR3 is 16 residues long. The CDR3 region has the DNA TGCGCCAGCAGCTTGTTTCCAGCGGGAGATGAAGAGACCCAGTACTTC. Translation: CASSLFPAGDEETQYF.